One T cell receptor beta chain is described in this entry. These data belong to a study of blood T cell repertoires in COVID-19. In the study overall: T cells, B-cell-depleted T cells, or PBMCs provided the cDNA or gDNA that served as material.

Original processing methods: Amplification from reference gene primers served as the basis for estimated nucleated cell counts. Sequencing used immunoSEQ multiplex PCR; TCRdb keeps in-frame clones, though not all of them. D and trimming were read from the DNA, whereas the V and J calls and clone size are those reported in that table. The repertoire consists of approximately 200,000 clones, with 80% to 85% occurring once and the leading ten covering approximately 5.4%. Germline assignment: CDR1 SGHTA and CDR2 FQGTGA. This CDR3 has 15 residues. V lost 5 bases, J lost 0 bases, and 11 bases lay in between.

The sample was peripheral blood. V gene TRBV7-3 combines with J gene TRBJ2-1, with D hard to call. The source of this sequence is a woman younger than 45 with acute or convalescent COVID-19. The CDR3 here is CASSPDSSSYNEQFF. CDR3 DNA sequence: TGTGCCAGCAGCCCAGACTCGAGCTCCTACAATGAGCAGTTCTTC.